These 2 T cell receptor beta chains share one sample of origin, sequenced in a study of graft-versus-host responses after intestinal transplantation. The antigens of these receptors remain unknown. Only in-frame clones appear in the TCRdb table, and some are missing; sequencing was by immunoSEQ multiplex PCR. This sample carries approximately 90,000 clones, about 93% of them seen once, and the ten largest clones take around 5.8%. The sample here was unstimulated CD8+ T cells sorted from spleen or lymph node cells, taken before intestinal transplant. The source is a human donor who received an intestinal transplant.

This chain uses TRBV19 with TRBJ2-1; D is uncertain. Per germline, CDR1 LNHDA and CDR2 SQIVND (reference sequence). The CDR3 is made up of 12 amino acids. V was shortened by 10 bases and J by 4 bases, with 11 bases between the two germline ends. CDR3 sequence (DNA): TGTGCCACGAACTACGGGTACAATGAGCAGTTCTTC. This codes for CATNYGYNEQFF. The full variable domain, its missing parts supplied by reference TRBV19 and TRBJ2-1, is DGGITQSPKYLFRKEGQNVTLSCEQNLNHDAMYWYRQDPGQGLRLIYYSQIVNDFQKGDIAEGYSVSREKKESFPLTVTSAQKNPTAFYLCATNYGYNEQFFGPGTRLTVL.

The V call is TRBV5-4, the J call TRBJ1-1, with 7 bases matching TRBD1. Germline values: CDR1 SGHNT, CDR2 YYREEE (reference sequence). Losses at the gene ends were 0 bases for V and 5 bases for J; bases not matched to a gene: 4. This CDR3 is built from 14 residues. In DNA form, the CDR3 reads TGTGCCAGCAGCTTGGACAGGGGTCGTACTGAAGCTTTCTTT. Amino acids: CASSLDRGRTEAFF.